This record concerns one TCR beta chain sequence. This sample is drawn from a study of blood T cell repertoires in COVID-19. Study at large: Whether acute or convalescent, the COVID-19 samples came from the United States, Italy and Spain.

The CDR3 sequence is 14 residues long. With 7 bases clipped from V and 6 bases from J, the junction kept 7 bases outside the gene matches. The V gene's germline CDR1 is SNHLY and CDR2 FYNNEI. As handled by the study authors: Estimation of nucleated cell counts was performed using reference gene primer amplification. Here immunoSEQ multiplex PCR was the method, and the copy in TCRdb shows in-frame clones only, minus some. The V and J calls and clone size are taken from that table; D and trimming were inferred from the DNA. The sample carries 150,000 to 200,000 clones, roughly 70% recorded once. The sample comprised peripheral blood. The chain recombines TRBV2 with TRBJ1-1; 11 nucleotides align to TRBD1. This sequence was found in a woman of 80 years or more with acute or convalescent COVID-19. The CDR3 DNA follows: TGTGCCAGCATGTTGGGACAGGGGGGAGCTGAAGCTTTCTTT. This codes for CASMLGQGGAEAFF.